Below, 26 T cell receptor beta chains from the same sample are listed, as sequenced in a study of metastatic and nonmetastatic thyroid tumors. MiXCR reprocessed the PCR reads for TCRdb. The sample records 30,000 to 35,000 clones, about 15% being singletons. Patients were all untreated before their thyroid surgery. The sequencing input was blood. All receptors derive from a male donor with papillary thyroid cancer or a benign thyroid nodule (not recorded which). Some clones in this sample may be carry-over from other donors' samples.

This clone has ten or more counts. V and J are TRBV2 and TRBJ2-5, with 8 bases aligning to TRBD1. The CDR3 loop spans 14 amino acids. Germline V gives CDR1 SNHLY, CDR2 FYNNEI. Trimming took 3 bases from V and 9 from J; bases not matched to a gene: 9. The CDR3 DNA reads TGTGCCAGCAGTGACTCGGGACAGGTGGTGGCCCAGTACTTC. Translated: CASSDSGQVVAQYF.

About this clone itself: A single base separates this from a much larger clone, so it may be a read error. This sequence joins TRBV5-1 and TRBJ1-6; D is uncertain. This CDR3 spans 13 amino acids. Germline CDR1 and CDR2: SGHRS and YFSETQ. CDR3 sequence reads: CASILGGNSPLHF. The CDR3 DNA is TGCGCCAGCATCTTGGGCGGAAATTCACCCCTCCACTTT.

This clone was counted between two and nine times. Compared with germline, one end of the junction differs, possibly owing to a read error. This chain uses TRBV6-1 with TRBJ2-2; 8 nucleotides align to TRBD1. The CDR3 loop spans 15 amino acids. Germline loops: CDR1 MNHNS, CDR2 SASEGT. The CDR3 here is CDSYETGDSIGELFF. DNA of the CDR3: TGTGACAGCTACGAGACAGGGGATAGCATAGGGGAGCTGTTTTTT.

Ten or more counts support this clone. The chain links TRBV5-8 to TRBJ1-2, with 11 bases aligning to TRBD1. V trimming: 1 base; J trimming: 7 bases; junction bases outside the gene matches: 6. The CDR3 sequence is 15 residues long. Germline V gene data show CDR1 as SGHTS and CDR2 as YDEGEE. The CDR3 spells CASSLQGQGALGYTF. The CDR3 coding sequence is TGTGCCAGCAGCTTGCAAGGACAGGGGGCGCTTGGCTACACCTTC.

This clone was observed at least ten times. CDR3 DNA: TGTGCCAGTAGTATAGGCGGGACAGGGGAGACCCAGTACTTC. Translated: CASSIGGTGETQYF. V and J are TRBV19 and TRBJ2-5; TRBD1 matches 9 bases. Germline V lookup: CDR1 LNHDA, CDR2 SQIVND (reference sequence). V was clipped by 1 base and J by 5 bases; unmatched bases: 2. The CDR3 totals 14 residues.

Ten or more counts support this clone. The chain joins TRBV18 to TRBJ2-5; D is undetermined. With 6 bases removed from V and 2 bases from J, the gap between germline ends came to 13 bases. Germline V CDR1 and CDR2: KGHSH, LQKENI. This CDR3 has 14 residues. The CDR3 here is CASSSQGYQETQYF. The CDR3 nucleotides are TGTGCCAGCTCGTCACAAGGATATCAAGAGACCCAGTACTTC.

About this clone itself: This may come from a read error, since a much larger clone is one base off. This CDR3 is also generated by other DNA sequences in the sample. The chain uses TRBV7-9 and TRBJ1-4; D remains ambiguous. CDR1 SEHNR and CDR2 FQNEAQ come from the germline V gene (reference sequence). CDR3 length equals 13 residues. Trimming stripped 5 bases from V and 9 bases from J, with 13 bases between. This CDR3 is CASSQTGDQKLFF. In nucleotides, the CDR3 is TGTGCCAGCAGCCAAACCGGGGATCAAAAACTGTTTTTT.

Concerning this clone: Germline is not matched at one junction end, which may reflect a read error. The rearrangement uses TRBV19 and TRBJ1-1; D unresolved. CDR1 is LNHDA and CDR2 is SQIVND in the germline V gene (reference sequence). The CDR3 consists of 15 residues. The CDR3 DNA follows: TGTGCCAGTAGTATAGCGAACCTAATGAACATTGAAGCTTTCTTT. It yields the protein CASSIANLMNIEAFF.

The sample holds many counts of this clone. The chain uses TRBV20-1 and TRBJ1-4; 9 bases map to TRBD1. The CDR3 is 16 residues long. V lost 2 bases and J lost 2; bases outside the gene matches: 6. Per the germline V gene, CDR1 is DFQATT and CDR2 is SNEGSKA (reference sequence). CDR3 nucleotides: TGCAGTGCTAGACGGGACAGGGAAAAGACTAATGAAAAACTGTTTTTT. Its translation is CSARRDREKTNEKLFF.

In this sample, this clone turned up many times. The J gene is TRBJ1-1, the V gene TRBV6-2 or TRBV6-3, with no clear D. The CDR3 is 13 amino acids. Germline V gene lookup returns CDR1 MNHEY and CDR2 SVGEGT. Trimming left V 2 bases short and J 3 bases short, with 7 bases between. The CDR3 here is CASSYRRYTEAFF. In DNA form, the CDR3 reads TGTGCCAGCAGTTACCGGAGGTACACTGAAGCTTTCTTT.

This clone came up many times. The chain is built from TRBV6-6 and TRBJ2-1; 13 bases are shared with TRBD2. V lost 4 bases and J lost 8; bases outside the gene matches: 8. The CDR3 extends over 16 amino acids. CDR1 and CDR2 from the germline V gene are MNHNY and SVGAGI (reference sequence). CDR3 protein: CASSSRTSGSRDEQFF. The CDR3, as DNA: TGTGCCAGCAGTTCCCGGACTAGCGGGAGTCGGGATGAGCAGTTCTTC.

This clone was picked up a small number of times. The chain employs TRBV2 and TRBJ2-5; 9 nucleotides match TRBD2. Germline V gene data show CDR1 as SNHLY and CDR2 as FYNNEI. CDR3 length equals 14 residues. V shed 0 bases and J 5 bases; nucleotides not matched to a gene: 1. The CDR3 nucleotides are TGTGCCAGCAGTGAAGCGCGGGGGGGGGAGACCCAGTACTTC. This sequence encodes CASSEARGGETQYF.

This clone was recorded many times. The chain uses TRBV3-1 and TRBJ1-3; D is perhaps TRBD1 (5 bases). In germline, CDR1 is LGHDT, CDR2 YNNKEL (reference sequence). Trimming shortened V by 1 base and J by 6 bases, and 10 bases separated the two germline ends. This CDR3 contains 14 residues. The CDR3 loop reads CASSQAGLINTIYF. CDR3 coding DNA: TGTGCCAGCAGCCAAGCAGGGCTTATAAACACCATATATTTT.

The chain is built from TRBV11-2 and TRBJ2-6; TRBD2 matches 9 bases. Germline trimming cut 1 base from V and 0 bases from J; bases unmatched to any gene: 1. Germline-derived CDR1 and CDR2 are SGHAT and FQNNGV. The CDR3 has 17 amino acids. The CDR3 loop reads CASSLVAGDSGANVLTF. CDR3 in DNA: TGTGCCAGCAGCTTAGTAGCGGGGGACTCTGGGGCCAACGTCCTGACTTTC. Based on the CDR3 plus reference TRBV11-2 and TRBJ2-6, the full variable domain is EAGVAQSPRYKIIEKRQSVAFWCNPISGHATLYWYQQILGQGPKLLIQFQNNGVVDDSQLPKDRFSAERLKGVDSTLKIQPAKLEDSAVYLCASSLVAGDSGANVLTFGAGSRLTVL.

At least ten counts were recorded for this clone. V gene TRBV18 combines with J gene TRBJ2-3; 9 bases fit TRBD1. V lost 8 bases to trimming and J lost 2 bases; unmatched junction nucleotides: 11. This CDR3 is built from 16 residues. CDR1 KGHSH and CDR2 LQKENI come from the germline V gene. The DNA for the CDR3 is TGTGCCAGCCGAATCACAGGGGGCCCCAACACAGATACGCAGTATTTT. Translation gives CASRITGGPNTDTQYF.

This clone has a count of ten or more. The rearrangement uses TRBV28 and TRBJ2-7; TRBD2 matches at 7 bases. The V gene's germline CDR1 is MDHEN and CDR2 SYDVKM. With 2 bases clipped from V and 4 bases from J, the junction kept 5 bases outside the gene matches. The CDR3 has 14 residues. In DNA form, the CDR3 reads TGTGCCAGCAGTTTAAGACTAGCCGGGTACGAGCAGTACTTC. The encoded protein is CASSLRLAGYEQYF.

The V gene is TRBV15, the J gene TRBJ2-7; D is unclear. The V end lost 4 bases, the J end lost 2 bases, and 12 bases lay between the germline ends. Germline V gene data show CDR1 as LNHNV and CDR2 as YYDKDF (reference sequence). The CDR3 is made up of 14 amino acids. The CDR3 loop reads CATSIGTRTYEQYF. The CDR3 DNA sequence: TGTGCCACCAGCATAGGTACTCGGACCTACGAGCAGTACTTC.

Worth noting for this clone: The junction and the germline gene differ at one end; a read error may be behind it. J is TRBJ1-1 and V is TRBV28; D is undetermined. This CDR3 spans 14 amino acids. The V gene's germline CDR1 is MDHEN and CDR2 SYDVKM. DNA for the CDR3: TGTGCCAGCAGTATACGGGAGGGTTGGACTGAAGCTCTCTTT. As protein: CASSIREGWTEALF.

Only one count was recorded for this clone. This may stem from a read error, because a much larger clone lies one nucleotide away. This chain links TRBV9 with TRBJ2-2; no reliable D call. V was pared by 3 bases and J by 3 bases, with 12 bases between. The CDR3 is 15 amino acids. Germline CDR1 is SGDLS and CDR2 is YYNGEE. CDR3 bases: TGTGCCAGCAGCGCCGTTATAGGAGACACCGGGGAGCTGTTTTTT. Encoded protein: CASSAVIGDTGELFF.

This clone was detected ten times or more. The genes are TRBV6-1 and TRBJ1-2; D not certain. Trimming took 5 bases from V and 1 from J, leaving 11 bases between them. This CDR3 is 14 amino acids long. Germline values: CDR1 MNHNS, CDR2 SASEGT. The CDR3 coding sequence is TGTGCCAGCAGTCCACACGGACTTAACTATGGCTACACCTTC. It translates to CASSPHGLNYGYTF.

This clone showed up many times. The rearrangement uses TRBV30 and TRBJ2-2; perhaps TRBD2 as D (6 bases). The CDR3 sequence is 15 residues long. The V and J ends lost 5 bases and 2 bases respectively, with 15 bases between them. Germline-derived CDR1 and CDR2 are GTSNPN and SVGIG (reference sequence). In DNA, the CDR3 is TGTGCCTGGCGGCCGTCGGGGACTAACACCGGGGAGCTGTTTTTT. Translation gives CAWRPSGTNTGELFF.

This clone was detected many times. CDR3 loop: CASSLGYSSGRGSDTQYF. For the CDR3, the DNA is TGTGCCAGCAGCTTAGGCTACTCTAGCGGGAGGGGATCAGATACGCAGTATTTT. This chain uses TRBV11-1 with TRBJ2-3, with 12 nucleotides matching TRBD2. Germline lookup yields CDR1 SGHAT and CDR2 FQDESV (reference sequence). The CDR3 has 18 amino acids. The V and J ends lost 1 base and 4 bases, in that order; junction bases with no gene match: 9.

This clone came up many times. The V call is TRBV19, the J call TRBJ1-6; 7 bases are a match to TRBD1. There are 14 residues in the CDR3. Losses at the gene ends were 3 bases for V and 7 bases for J; bases not matched to a gene: 3. CDR1 and CDR2 (germline): LNHDA, SQIVND (reference sequence). The chain's CDR3 is CASSMGQQNSPLHF. The CDR3 DNA sequence: TGTGCCAGTAGTATGGGACAGCAGAATTCACCCCTCCACTTT.

The chain combines TRBV6-5 with TRBJ2-3; D remains unclear. Germline loops: CDR1 MNHEY, CDR2 SVGAGI. Trimming shortened V by 0 bases and J by 7 bases, and 14 bases separated the two germline ends. This CDR3 comprises 15 residues. The CDR3 DNA reads TGTGCCAGCAGTTACTCGGGTCTGGGGTCGAATACGCAGTATTTT. Amino acid sequence: CASSYSGLGSNTQYF.

The chain employs TRBV6-1 and TRBJ1-2; D not certain. This CDR3 has 13 residues. V lost 2 bases and J lost 2, with 6 bases in between. Per germline, CDR1 MNHNS and CDR2 SASEGT. CDR3 amino acids: CASSERPNYGYTF. In DNA, the CDR3 is TGTGCCAGCAGTGAAAGGCCGAACTATGGCTACACCTTC.

The chain combines TRBV7-2 with TRBJ2-1, with 8 bases matching TRBD2. The ends lost 3 bases at V and 1 base at J; junction bases unmatched: 2. Germline V lookup: CDR1 SGHTA, CDR2 FQGNSA. The CDR3 has 15 amino acids. The CDR3 coding sequence is TGTGCCAGCAGCTTTAGCGGGATTTCCTACAATGAGCAGTTCTTC. It is translated as CASSFSGISYNEQFF.